This TCR beta chain stems from a study of blood T cell repertoires in COVID-19 (dated by TCRdb to 2019 to 2021). Background on the whole study: Samples from collaborators originated in the United States, Italy and Spain and spanned both the acute and convalescent phases of COVID-19. The samples were drawn from the first 160 participants of the ongoing ImmuneRACE study and from some 1,300 subjects provided by 6 global collaborators. The dataset comprised deeply sampled blood TCRbeta repertoires from subjects exposed to, actively infected with, or recovered from COVID-19. HLA class I and class II types, where available, came from metadata supplied by the sample provider rather than from assay-based typing. A de-identified subject ID, COVID-19 status, age in years and sex were almost always included in the sample metadata. The prospective study material was composed of cDNA or gDNA derived from T cells, B-cell-depleted T cells, or PBMCs. The repertoires were released in a freely available public database meant as a resource for research on the immune response to SARS-CoV-2.

A remark on this clone: The antigen it binds to is not known. Base qualities are not recorded, but no much larger clone differs from it by a single base.

The immunoSEQ Assay, a bias-controlled multiplex PCR, was used to amplify TCRbeta CDR3 regions from genomic DNA. The source study handled its data this way. The number of nucleated cells in each sample was estimated by amplification of reference gene primers within the assay. To quantify the absolute abundance of each unique TCRbeta CDR3 rearrangement, sequence reads were collapsed and filtered. For each sample, productive Simpson clonality was calculated as the square root of Simpson's diversity index across productive rearrangements. Entries here come from immuneACCESS through TCRdb and include only in-frame sequences with V and J called. Some clones fail to appear in such tables; in the studies checked, an unresolved V gene covers under half of the shortfall, and the cause of the remainder is unknown. The DNA gave D and trimming, while V, J and clone size come from that table. The sample records a few hundred thousand clones, roughly 80% of which are singletons. 4.1% of the sample is taken by the ten largest.

The collaborating institutions used their own protocols to collect whole blood in K2EDTA tubes. For TCRbeta analysis, collaborators shipped samples as frozen whole blood, isolated PBMCs, or DNA extracted from either of those sample types. CDR1 and CDR2 are drawn from the germline V gene: SGDLS, YYNGEE. The CDR3 numbers 15 residues from cysteine through phenylalanine. Kept here is only the CDR3 DNA, which spans 45 bases and is read in frame from base 1. V is reduced by 4 bases and J by 1 base, leaving a spacing of 11 bases between them. Broader findings and caveats from the paper: The amount of clinical and demographic metadata varied by source and participant and was provided uncurated.

The chain is encoded by TRBV9 joined to TRBJ2-2; 5 matching bases give a weak D call of TRBD2. The specimen was peripheral blood. This TCR came from a woman aged 45-59 years with active or convalescent COVID-19. In nucleotides, the sequence is TGTGCCAGCAGCCCCGGAGCGGTGAACACCGGGGAGCTGTTTTTT. It encodes CASSPGAVNTGELFF.